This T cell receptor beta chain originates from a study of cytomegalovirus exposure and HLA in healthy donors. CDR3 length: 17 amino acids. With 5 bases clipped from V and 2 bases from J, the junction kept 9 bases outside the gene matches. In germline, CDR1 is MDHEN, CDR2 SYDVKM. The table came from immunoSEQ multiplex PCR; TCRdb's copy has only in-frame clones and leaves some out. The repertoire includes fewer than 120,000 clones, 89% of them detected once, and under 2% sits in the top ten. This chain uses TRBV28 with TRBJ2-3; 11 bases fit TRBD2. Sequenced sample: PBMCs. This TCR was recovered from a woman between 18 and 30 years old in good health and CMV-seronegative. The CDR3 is CASSTSTSGISTDTQYF. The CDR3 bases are TGTGCCAGCAGTACCTCGACTAGCGGGATATCCACAGATACGCAGTATTTT.